These 3 T cell receptor beta chains were all obtained from the same sample, sequenced in a study of response to subunit inactivated influenza vaccine. MiXCR, applied by TCRdb to the RT-PCR reads, yields one record per CDR3 protein. The sample lists 590,000 or so distinct CDR3 sequences, 11% to 15% occurring once. The sample here was PBMCs from blood, taken around 14 days before vaccination. These receptor sequences come from a man aged 50 to 59 who received an inactivated influenza vaccine.

The chain links TRBV4-2 to TRBJ1-1, with 9 bases identical to TRBD1. This CDR3 contains 17 residues. Trimming took 0 bases from V and 4 from J; bases not matched to a gene: 9. Germline V gives CDR1 LGHNA, CDR2 YNFKEQ. The CDR3 region has the DNA TGTGCCAGCAGCCAAGAGGGGACAGGGCCCGGGGGCACTGAAGCTTTCTTT. Its translation is CASSQEGTGPGGTEAFF.

There are a few counts of this clonotype. The chain employs TRBV15 and TRBJ2-7; 8 bases fit TRBD1. The CDR3 consists of 15 residues. The germline CDR1 and CDR2 sequences are LNHNV and YYDKDF (reference sequence). V dropped 0 bases and J dropped 4; count of bases not matched to a gene: 5. CDR3 DNA: TGTGCCACCAGCAGAGAGGCAGGGGGCGGGTACGAGCAGTACTTC. The encoded protein is CATSREAGGGYEQYF.

This clonotype came up a few times. The chain joins TRBV12-3 or TRBV12-4 to TRBJ2-7; D perhaps matches TRBD1 (6 bases). V was cut by 1 base and J by 6 bases, with 13 bases left in between. The CDR3 contains 14 residues. The CDR3 nucleotides read TGTGCCAGCAGTTTAGGACAGGTGAGGGGCGAGCAGTACTTC. Its protein is CASSLGQVRGEQYF.